This T cell receptor beta chain emerged from a study of cytomegalovirus exposure and HLA in healthy donors (dated by TCRdb to 2016 to 2017). With regard to the full study: In an earlier analysis of 550 to 750 of the donors, under 300 Gb of sequence data and roughly 100 million unique TCR beta sequences from about 190 million T cells were reported. The study used immunosequencing to profile the T cell repertoires of more than 650 subjects and linked those repertoires to cytomegalovirus serostatus. In a later genetic analysis, genome-wide SNP genotypes for about three fifths of the roughly 670 donors were used, and that subset was treated as a discovery cohort. Alongside the repertoire data, information on donor age, sex, ethnicity and CMV serostatus was compiled. A separate validation cohort of some 130 different subjects was used in addition to the roughly 720-subject first cohort. An earlier analysis of some 600 of the donors applied high-throughput TCR beta sequencing to assess whether each TCR beta V gene segment acted as functional or pseudogenic. Rather than using new phenotypic data, the later analysis identified candidate immune exposures from TCR beta sequences and from how often those sequences occurred across donors. On average, about 200,000 unique TCR beta nucleotide sequences were sequenced per donor among 300 to 500 genotyped donors of the cohort, with approximately 18% of those sequences being non-productive. Both class I and class II loci were covered by HLA typing, at four-digit resolution. Every discovery cohort repertoire had been produced on one sequencing platform. A later analysis re-examined previously published TCR beta repertoires from roughly 720 donors and added high-resolution HLA genotyping to investigate patterns of TCR occurrence. An early release that covered more than 550 HLA-typed donors contained around 330 gigabases of sequencing data and about 84 million unique TCR sequences. The study aimed to test whether signatures of past pathogen exposure could be identified by cataloging public T cell receptors. The genetic ancestry cluster associated with self-reported Caucasian donors included 81% of the roughly 400 genotyped donors. The number of typed donors differed by locus: 629-630 for A, B, C, DRB1 and DQB1; approximately 520 for DQA1; some 610 for DPA1; and approximately 450 for DPB1. To predict cytomegalovirus infection status, the study brought together high-throughput TCR immunosequencing, statistical association of individual TCRs with disease status, and machine learning. About five DR-DQ haplotypes were treated as single units for association and clustering because of strong linkage in the cohort. Overall results and qualifications from the work: A later analysis found that HLA-associated TCR beta chains were more clonally expanded and had lower generation probabilities than equally common non-associated chains. The study listed 150 to 200 TCR beta chains as associated with cytomegalovirus. The classifier was reported to diagnose cytomegalovirus status with high specificity and sensitivity in both the original and validation cohorts. In vitro tests confirmed that three of the cytomegalovirus-associated TCR beta chains recognize cytomegalovirus antigens. Because counts were too low, approximately 18 rarely observed V segments, including chromosome 9 orphons, were excluded from the earlier analysis of around 640 of the donors. It was suggested by the authors that the approach could potentially be generalized to other disease states and immunological phenotypes. CMV serostatus was the only immune exposure information available for the cohort. A cluster of highly shared sequence variants was judged likely to represent a technical artifact of the sequencing pipeline. A later analysis found that most CMV-associated TCR beta chains appeared HLA-restricted, with HLA associations seemingly driven largely by CMV exposure. In a later analysis, TCR association rates were found to vary across HLA loci, with the most associated TCRs seen for DRB1 alleles and the fewest for HLA-C alleles. When HLA alleles, especially DR and DQ, strongly co-occurred, attributing TCR associations to individual alleles was difficult. A later analysis associated 17,000 or so TCR beta sequences with specific HLA alleles at a false discovery rate of 0.05. According to a later genetic analysis, donors in an Asian-associated ancestry cluster had fewer N-insertions in productive TCRs than the approximately 650-donor mean. In this cohort, only TCR beta chains were sequenced, and detectable features were limited by the absence of alpha or paired-chain data. An earlier analysis of approximately 540 of the donors showed that most TCR beta V segments appeared in productive rearrangements either about 87% or about 30% of the time, which broadly matched IMGT annotations. Several of the top co-occurrence clusters appeared to be linked to parvovirus B19, influenza, CMV and Epstein-Barr virus, according to a later analysis. A further reported finding was that TCR beta sequences accurately predicted the HLA-A and HLA-B alleles for most subjects in the first cohort. Most TCR sequences were seen in very few donors, while some public TCRs were found in many individuals. The presence/absence analyses assumed that sequencing depth was roughly uniform across donors, and that assumption may not be true. Because HLA typing was missing for some donors at each locus, association tests included only the typed subset. In a later genetic analysis, a missense DCLRE1C variant was associated with V-gene and J-gene trimming of TCR beta chains, and the association was replicated in an independent cohort. Linkage disequilibrium might explain the correlated functional status among segregating V segments, but an unknown experimental factor could not be excluded.

Regarding this clone: It has no known antigen specificity. Per-nucleotide qualities are absent, and no much larger clonotype sits a single base away.

Library method: the immunoSEQ multiplex PCR assay. The multiplex PCR relied on a mix of 60 forward primers for TCR Vbeta segments and 13 reverse primers for TCR Jbeta segments. Amplification of the CDR3 region of rearranged TCR beta genes was performed with a multiplex PCR assay on genomic DNA. The Illumina HiSeq System was used to sequence the amplified TCR beta libraries as 87-base-pair reads. Concerning the study's data processing: Across the 700 or so repertoires, a later analysis counted tens of millions of unique TCR beta chains, roughly 11 million of which were shared by at least two donors. To remove PCR and sequencing errors, raw reads were error-corrected and collapsed into unique sequences using a nearest-neighbor algorithm that merged closely related sequences. To assign V, D and J gene segments, CDR3 sequences were aligned to IMGT reference sequences. For a sequence to be retained, at least a six-nucleotide match to both a V gene segment and a J gene segment was required. Rearrangements were classified as productive when the CDR3 lacked stop codons and remained in frame with V and J, and all other rearrangements were classified as non-productive. CDR3 was defined according to IMGT convention as the region running from the second conserved V-encoded cysteine to the conserved J-encoded phenylalanine. In an earlier analysis of just under 600 of the donors, sequences lacking an unambiguous match to a single V gene segment were excluded. An earlier analysis of fewer than 750 of the donors called V segments functional above 56.7% productive rearrangements and segregating when the between-donor standard deviation exceeded 5%. A statistical classification framework was built to diagnose cytomegalovirus status from the catalog of TCR beta chain sequences. V and J gene assignment, in a later analysis, came from comparing TCR nucleotide sequences with IMGT/GENE-DB human TR gene sequences. Using the TCRdist pipeline, a later analysis assigned CDR3 sequences along with most-parsimonious VDJ recombination scenarios. In a later analysis, each TCR beta chain was defined by its CDR3 amino acid sequence together with its V-gene family, and reads without a unique V-gene family were excluded. As a way to deal with suspected cross-contamination and a sequencing artifact, a later analysis dropped hundreds of nucleotide sequences that were highly shared and had low generation probability. For each public chain, a later analysis derived a clonal expansion index from normalized ranks of inferred template counts within each repertoire. Generation probabilities in a later analysis came from a VDJ recombination model fitted to out-of-frame rearrangements, and those results were checked against IGoR. In a later analysis, hypergeometric tests were used to score TCR-TCR, TCR-HLA and TCR-CMV co-occurrence, with a repertoire-size bias correction applied to TCR pairs. False discovery rates were estimated in a later analysis by permuting HLA or CMV assignments 20 times. A later analysis grouped co-occurring TCRs with DBSCAN, adding TCRdist sequence similarity when clustering within HLA-allele-positive subsets. Repertoires with fewer than 30,000 or more than 120,000 public chains, plus five repertoires with anomalous nucleotide sharing, were excluded from co-occurrence clustering. TCRdb mirrors the immuneACCESS table, restricted to in-frame sequences. Some clones are absent from its copies; in checked studies, under half trace to an unresolved V gene, and the reason for the others is unknown. For V, J and clone size, that table is used; D and trimming come from the DNA. Across this sample there are approximately 110,000 clones, with approximately 15% seen only once. 1.9% of the sample belongs to the ten largest clones.

The cohort was made up of 666 healthy bone marrow donors. At the time of sampling, all cohort members were nominally healthy, though unrecorded immune exposures were likely present. The donor was CMV seronegative and belonged to the group of 352 seronegative cohort members. Every donor gave a peripheral blood sample, and the peripheral blood mononuclear cells from that sample were used for TCR beta sequencing. The Qiagen DNeasy Blood Extraction Kit was used to extract genomic DNA from the blood cell samples. The source is a woman in her late teens or twenties in good health and CMV-seronegative. The sequenced sample consisted of PBMCs.

CDR3 reads: CAWRSGGSYNEQFF. The nucleotides read TGTGCCTGGAGATCGGGGGGTTCCTACAATGAGCAGTTCTTC. The sequence joins TRBV30 to TRBJ2-1; TRBD2 agrees with 7 junctional bases. CDR1 and CDR2, looked up from the germline V gene (reference sequence), are GTSNPN and SVGIG. The junction shows trimming of 3 bases on V and 1 base on J, and the gene matches do not reach 3 bases of it. Reading from cysteine to phenylalanine, the CDR3 counts 14 amino acids. CDR3 DNA only is kept here, 42 bases in frame from base 1.